This T cell receptor beta chain was found in a study of CD8 T cells in Susac syndrome (dated by TCRdb to the late 2010s). Study-wide context: The study used repertoire sequencing to test whether antigen drove CD8+ T cell activation and differentiation in Susac syndrome.

Peripheral blood CD8+ and CD4+ T cells from healthy donors, Susac syndrome patients and multiple sclerosis patients were profiled using high-throughput TCR beta sequencing. The multiple sclerosis controls were treatment-naive patients who had stable or active relapsing-remitting disease and met the revised McDonald criteria. Bulk CD8+ and CD4+ T cells were purified by magnetic negative isolation, whereas CD8+ TEMRA cells were enriched by FACS. Blood was collected in EDTA tubes and processed within 24 hours, with PBMCs isolated through density gradient centrifugation. PBMCs intended for TCR sequencing were cryopreserved in liquid nitrogen and thawed later in a water bath at 37 degrees C. The sorted or isolated CD4+, CD8+ and CD8+ TEMRA cells had a purity of 90% or higher. The paper's findings and limits, for the study overall: The study acknowledged that relatively few individuals were included in the TCR sequencing and HLA analysis.

RNA was extracted using the RNeasy kit, and about 0.45 to 1 ug of the RNA was reverse transcribed with random hexamers. TCR beta CDR3 regions were amplified with the immunoSEQ multiplex PCR assay covering 54 Vbeta and 13 Jbeta segments. PCR amplification bias was corrected using a synthetic template baseline for primer optimization and computational correction. Under the source paper's analysis protocol: Reads were annotated to V, D and J genes according to IMGT and were analyzed with immunoSEQ Analyzer, with only productive sequences retained. Clonality was computed as one minus Shannon entropy normalized by log2 of the number of productive unique sequences. Public and private clones were assessed among the 100 most prevalent clones of each patient and control. Susac-specific clones were defined as absent from healthy and MS cohorts, over a thousand published viral clones and other ImmuneACCESS disease sequences. TCRdb itself trimmed the public reads at Q25 with fastp, ran MiXCR and retained productive beta chains. Each record represents a unique CDR3 protein, reported with the most common genes and DNA among its rows. V and J calls and clone size were set by TCRdb, not the authors. The sample profile shows about 200,000 distinct CDR3 sequences; 90% to 95% of them were found once. The ten largest account for just under 0.095% of the sample.

As for this clonotype: Its specific antigen is unknown. Base qualities are not at hand, and no much larger clone is one base apart.

The CDR3 contains 13 residues, cysteine and phenylalanine counted. Kept here is only the CDR3 DNA, which spans 39 bases and is read in frame from base 1. According to the germline V gene, CDR1 reads MGHDK and CDR2 reads SYGVNS. Cut back by 0 bases and 5 bases, the V and J ends lie 7 bases apart. This receptor was taken from a human donor with multiple sclerosis. Sequencing used CD4+ T cells from PBMCs. The rearrangement joined TRBV25-1 to TRBJ2-5; the D gene is not confidently resolved. The CDR3 loop reads CASSEYGRETQYF. Here is the DNA: TGTGCCAGCAGTGAATATGGGCGGGAGACCCAGTACTTC.